The 15 T cell receptor beta chains presented below share a single source sample, sequenced in a study of molecular identifiers for immune sequencing clone quantification. TCRdb reprocessed the PCR reads via MiXCR and lists one record per CDR3 protein. The table has fewer than 25,000 distinct CDR3 sequences, 17% seen once. The sample was naive CD8+ T cells from blood, with Jurkat cell RNA spiked in. The subset: FACS-sorted CD8+CD4-CCR7+CD45RA+ naive T cells. Every receptor here comes from a human donor in good health. Some libraries in this study had Jurkat cell RNA spiked in.

Regarding this clonotype: This clone may be a read error of a much larger clone one base away. The rearrangement links TRBV25-1 to TRBJ1-1; the D is unclear. CDR1 MGHDK and CDR2 SYGVNS come from the germline V gene. The CDR3 contains 13 residues. CDR3 residues: CANSDLMNTEAFF. CDR3 sequence (DNA): TGTGCCAACAGTGATTTGATGAACACTGAAGCTTTCTTT.

This clonotype was counted ten times or more. J is TRBJ2-5 and V is TRBV7-2; 15 bases match TRBD2. Germline V CDR1 and CDR2: SGHTA, FQGNSA. The ends lost 4 bases at V and 5 bases at J; junction bases unmatched: 11. The CDR3 totals 18 residues. This chain's CDR3 is CASSWGLAGGKIWETQYF. CDR3 DNA sequence: TGTGCCAGCAGCTGGGGACTAGCGGGGGGAAAAATTTGGGAGACCCAGTACTTC.

This clonotype was counted at least ten times. V is TRBV19 and J is TRBJ1-2; possibly TRBD1 for D (5 bases). Germline-derived CDR1 and CDR2 are LNHDA and SQIVND (reference sequence). V lost 7 bases, J lost 2 bases, and 17 bases lay in between. This CDR3 is built from 15 residues. The CDR3 sequence is CASIHSGTDNYGYTF. CDR3 DNA: TGTGCCAGTATTCACTCCGGGACGGACAACTATGGCTACACCTTC.

The gene calls are TRBV5-1 and TRBJ2-5; no definite D call. CDR3 length equals 12 residues. CDR1 and CDR2 from the germline V gene are SGHRS and YFSETQ. Trimming cost V 1 base and J 5 bases, with 6 bases left between them. CDR3 loop: CASSLSPETQYF. The CDR3 DNA follows: TGCGCCAGCAGCTTGAGTCCGGAGACCCAGTACTTC. Variable domain in full (rest from reference TRBV5-1 and TRBJ2-5): KAGVTQTPRYLIKTRGQQVTLSCSPISGHRSVSWYQQTPGQGLQFLFEYFSETQRNKGNFPGRFSGRQFSNSRSEMNVSTLELGDSALYLCASSLSPETQYFGPGTRLLVL.

This clonotype has at least ten counts. This chain connects TRBV19 to TRBJ2-3, with D uncertain. V was pared by 5 bases and J by 4 bases, with 4 bases between. Germline V gene data show CDR1 as LNHDA and CDR2 as SQIVND (reference sequence). The CDR3 length is 11 residues. The CDR3 spells CASSWADTQYF. CDR3 in DNA: TGTGCCAGTAGTTGGGCAGATACGCAGTATTTT. Supplemented by reference TRBV19 and TRBJ2-3, the full variable domain reads DGGITQSPKYLFRKEGQNVTLSCEQNLNHDAMYWYRQDPGQGLRLIYYSQIVNDFQKGDIAEGYSVSREKKESFPLTVTSAQKNPTAFYLCASSWADTQYFGPGTRLTVL.

This clonotype was recorded many times. The chain couples TRBV7-3 to TRBJ2-3; no reliable D call. This CDR3 spans 15 amino acids. V shed 3 bases and J shed 1 base, with 11 bases lying between them. Per the germline V gene, CDR1 is SGHTA and CDR2 is FQGTGA. This CDR3 is CASSFLTRGTDTQYF. For the CDR3, the DNA is TGTGCCAGCAGCTTCCTGACTCGGGGCACAGATACGCAGTATTTT.

This clonotype was seen ten or more times. The gene calls are TRBV7-9 and TRBJ2-7; TRBD2 matches 7 bases. Germline loops: CDR1 SEHNR, CDR2 FQNEAQ (reference sequence). There are 12 residues in the CDR3. The junction had 3 bases not matched to a gene; V was cut back by 3 bases and J by 7 bases. CDR3 sequence reads: CASSFRGEEQYF. The CDR3 DNA sequence: TGTGCCAGCAGCTTTCGGGGGGAAGAGCAGTACTTC.

The sample holds many counts of this clonotype. The genes are TRBV4-1 and TRBJ2-3; 9 nucleotides agree with TRBD1. CDR3 length: 17 amino acids. Germline lookup yields CDR1 MGHRA and CDR2 YSYEKL. V was clipped by 3 bases and J by 4 bases; unmatched bases: 11. CDR3 in amino acids: CASSQRAGQGGPDTQYF. The CDR3, as DNA: TGCGCCAGCAGCCAGAGGGCGGGACAGGGAGGGCCAGATACGCAGTATTTT.

This clonotype was seen many times. V and J are TRBV13 and TRBJ2-5, with no clear D. This CDR3 spans 13 amino acids. CDR1 and CDR2 (germline): PRHDT, FYEKMQ (reference sequence). Deletions cut 6 bases from V and 0 bases from J, with 8 bases between. CDR3 DNA sequence: TGTGCCAGCAGACCAGACAACCAAGAGACCCAGTACTTC. Translating it yields CASRPDNQETQYF.

This clonotype was detected a few times. This may be a read error: a much more frequent sequence differs by one nucleotide. This rearrangement joins TRBV27 to TRBJ2-7, with D perhaps TRBD2 (6 bases). Trimming took 5 bases from V and 4 from J, leaving 12 bases between them. Germline loops: CDR1 MNHEY, CDR2 SMNVEV (reference sequence). CDR3 length: 13 amino acids. The CDR3 sequence is CASSAGTLYEQYF. The CDR3 bases are TGTGCCAGCAGTGCCGGGACTCTTTACGAGCAGTACTTC.

This clonotype was detected ten times or more. CDR3 residues: CASRTPTYEQYF. Here the CDR3 DNA reads TGTGCCAGCCGGACACCTACCTACGAGCAGTACTTC. V gene TRBV6-1 combines with J gene TRBJ2-7; D perhaps matches TRBD1 (5 bases). CDR1 and CDR2 from the germline V gene are MNHNS and SASEGT. Trimming removed 8 bases from V and 2 bases from J, with 10 bases in between. The length of the CDR3 is 12 residues.

This clonotype showed up many times. V usage is TRBV7-9 and J usage is TRBJ2-6, with unresolved D. The CDR3 spans 14 residues. Germline V CDR1 and CDR2: SEHNR, FQNEAQ (reference sequence). The V end was cut by 8 bases, the J end by 0 bases, with 8 bases between. CDR3 residues: CASGSSSGANVLTF. The CDR3 DNA sequence: TGTGCCAGCGGGTCAAGCTCTGGGGCCAACGTCCTGACTTTC.

In this sample, this clonotype turned up many times. This chain uses TRBV15 with TRBJ2-3; either TRBD1 or TRBD2 may supply D (6 bases each). From germline, CDR1 is LNHNV and CDR2 YYDKDF (reference sequence). This CDR3 has 16 residues. V lost 5 bases, J lost 6 bases, and 21 bases lay in between. DNA of the CDR3: TGTGCCACCAGCGTTGAGCCGGGGGCCGCTCGTGATACGCAGTATTTT. This sequence encodes CATSVEPGAARDTQYF.

By proportion, this clonotype is medium-sized. The gene calls are TRBV18 and TRBJ2-7; a weak D match, TRBD1 (6 bases). This CDR3 region has 14 residues. Germline V gives CDR1 KGHSH, CDR2 LQKENI. V lost 6 bases, J lost 1 base, and 13 bases lay in between. CDR3 in DNA: TGTGCCAGCTCGTTCGGGACACGGTCCTACGAGCAGTACTTC. Translation gives CASSFGTRSYEQYF.

This clonotype was detected ten times or more. The rearrangement joins TRBV30 to TRBJ2-7; TRBD1 matches at 7 bases. The V gene end was trimmed by 3 bases and the J gene end by 0 bases; junction bases not matched to a gene: 2. The CDR3 length is 13 residues. Germline V gene lookup returns CDR1 GTSNPN and CDR2 SVGIG (reference sequence). The CDR3 protein is CAWSRDSSYEQYF. Written as DNA, the CDR3 is TGTGCCTGGAGCCGGGACAGCTCCTACGAGCAGTACTTC.